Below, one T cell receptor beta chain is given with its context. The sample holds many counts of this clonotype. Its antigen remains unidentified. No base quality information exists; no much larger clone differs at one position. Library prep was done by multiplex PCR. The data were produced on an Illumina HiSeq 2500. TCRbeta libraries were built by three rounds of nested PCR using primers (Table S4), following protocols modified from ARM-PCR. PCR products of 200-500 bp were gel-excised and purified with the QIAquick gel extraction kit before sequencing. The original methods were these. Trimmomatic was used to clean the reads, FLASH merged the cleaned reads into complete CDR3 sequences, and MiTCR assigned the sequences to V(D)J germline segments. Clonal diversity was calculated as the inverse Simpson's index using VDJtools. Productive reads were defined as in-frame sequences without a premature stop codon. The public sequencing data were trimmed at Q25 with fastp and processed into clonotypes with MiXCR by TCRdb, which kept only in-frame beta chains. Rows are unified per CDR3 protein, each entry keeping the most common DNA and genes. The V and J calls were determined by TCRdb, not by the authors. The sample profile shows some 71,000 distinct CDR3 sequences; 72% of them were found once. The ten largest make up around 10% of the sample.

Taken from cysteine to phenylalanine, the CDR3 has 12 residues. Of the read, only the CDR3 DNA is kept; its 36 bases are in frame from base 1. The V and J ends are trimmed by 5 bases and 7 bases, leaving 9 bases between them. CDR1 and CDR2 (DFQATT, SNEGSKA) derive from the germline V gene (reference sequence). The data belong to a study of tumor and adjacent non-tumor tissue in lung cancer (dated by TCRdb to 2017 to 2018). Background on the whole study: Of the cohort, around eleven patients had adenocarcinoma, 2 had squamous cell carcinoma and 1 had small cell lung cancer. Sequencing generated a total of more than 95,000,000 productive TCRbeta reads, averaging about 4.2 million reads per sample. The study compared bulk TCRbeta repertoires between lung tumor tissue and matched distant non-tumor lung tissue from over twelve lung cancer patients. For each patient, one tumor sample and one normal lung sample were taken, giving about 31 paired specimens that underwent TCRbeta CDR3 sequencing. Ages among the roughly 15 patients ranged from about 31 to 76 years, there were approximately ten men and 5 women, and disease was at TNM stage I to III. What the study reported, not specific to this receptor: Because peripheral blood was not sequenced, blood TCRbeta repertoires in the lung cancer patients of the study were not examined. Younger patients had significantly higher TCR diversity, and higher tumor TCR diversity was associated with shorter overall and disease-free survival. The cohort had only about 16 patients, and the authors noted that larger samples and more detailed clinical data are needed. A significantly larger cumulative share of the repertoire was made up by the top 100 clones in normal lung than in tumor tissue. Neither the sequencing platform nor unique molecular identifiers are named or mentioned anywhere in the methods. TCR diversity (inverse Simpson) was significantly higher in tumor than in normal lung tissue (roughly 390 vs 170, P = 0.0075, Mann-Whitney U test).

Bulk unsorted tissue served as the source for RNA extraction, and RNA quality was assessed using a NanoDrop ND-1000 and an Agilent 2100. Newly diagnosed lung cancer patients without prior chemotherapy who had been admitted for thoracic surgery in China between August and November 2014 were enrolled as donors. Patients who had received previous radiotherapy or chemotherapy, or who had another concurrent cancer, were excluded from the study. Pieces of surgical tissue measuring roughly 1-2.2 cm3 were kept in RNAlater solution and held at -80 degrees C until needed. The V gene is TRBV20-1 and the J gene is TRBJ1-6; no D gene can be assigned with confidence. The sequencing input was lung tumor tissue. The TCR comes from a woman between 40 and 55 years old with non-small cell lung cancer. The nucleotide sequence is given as TGCAGTGCTTATGTGGGAAATTCACCCCTCCACTTT. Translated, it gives CSAYVGNSPLHF.